This T cell receptor (beta chain) derives from a study of CD8+ T cells in alopecia areata. Extracted RNA was reverse transcribed, and the resulting cDNA served as sequencing template. Libraries were prepared by immunoSEQ multiplex PCR; TCRdb keeps only in-frame clonotypes and omits some of them. The sample has 85,000 to 110,000 clones; more than 75% are singletons. Whole-study results and caveats: Uncertain still, given a single nonresponder, is whether baseline CD8+ expansion links to response. Compared with mice, patients displayed less clear TCR sharing, possibly for HLA-related reasons. Persistence of many expanded lesional clones was seen in scalp and blood during tofacitinib.

On this clone itself: Its target is not known.

There are 13 residues in the CDR3. From germline, CDR1 is SGDLS and CDR2 YYNGEE. V was cut by 4 bases and J by 2 bases, with 10 bases left in between. Treatment given: oral pan-JAK inhibitor, 5-10 mg twice daily. Both peripheral blood and punch biopsies of lesional scalp skin were obtained from patients who had alopecia areata. The receptor was isolated from a human donor with alopecia areata. Sequencing used CD8+ T cells sorted from blood, obtained at approximately week 31, from a patient treated with tofacitinib. The V gene is TRBV9, the J gene TRBJ2-7; D not certain. This CDR3 is CASSPGRAYEQYF. DNA for the CDR3: TGTGCCAGCAGCCCAGGACGAGCCTACGAGCAGTACTTC.